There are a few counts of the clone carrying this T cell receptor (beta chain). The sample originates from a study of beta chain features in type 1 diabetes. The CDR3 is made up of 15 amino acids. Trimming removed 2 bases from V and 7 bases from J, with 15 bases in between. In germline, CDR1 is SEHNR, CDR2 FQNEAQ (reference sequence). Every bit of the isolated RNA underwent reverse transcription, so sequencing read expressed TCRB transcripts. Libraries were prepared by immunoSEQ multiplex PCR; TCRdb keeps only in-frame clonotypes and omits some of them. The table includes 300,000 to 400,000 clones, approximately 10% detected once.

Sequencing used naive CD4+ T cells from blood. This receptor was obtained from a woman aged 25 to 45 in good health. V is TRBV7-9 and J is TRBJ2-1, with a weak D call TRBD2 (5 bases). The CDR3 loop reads CASSLSRLAQNEQFF. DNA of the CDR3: TGTGCCAGCAGCTTATCGAGGCTAGCCCAAAATGAGCAGTTCTTC.